These 32 T cell receptor beta chains were all obtained from the same sample, sequenced in a study of T-cell reconstitution after alpha-beta-depleted transplantation in children. Preparing the TCRbeta library involved the use of unique molecular identifiers. TCRdb re-derived calls from the PCR reads in MiXCR, one entry per CDR3 protein. The data contain about 610,000 distinct CDR3 sequences, about 10% of them singletons. Here the sequenced sample was PBMCs from the stem cell graft donor, taken from the stem cell graft. These receptors were obtained from a human donor who donated a stem cell graft to a child with acute myeloid leukemia.

The chain uses TRBV30 and TRBJ2-3, with unresolved D. V was cut by 2 bases and J by 0 bases, with 12 bases left in between. There are 15 residues in the CDR3. Per germline, CDR1 GTSNPN and CDR2 SVGIG (reference sequence). CDR3 nucleotide sequence: TGTGCCTGGAGTCGAGGAGCTACTAGCACAGATACGCAGTATTTT. Protein sequence: CAWSRGATSTDTQYF. Supplemented by reference TRBV30 and TRBJ2-3, the full variable domain reads SQTIHQWPATLVQPVGSPLSLECTVEGTSNPNLYWYRQAAGRGLQLLFYSVGIGQISSEVPQNLSASRPQDRQFILSSKKLLLSDSGFYLCAWSRGATSTDTQYFGPGTRLTVL.

In this sample, this clonotype turned up many times. The chain employs TRBV20-1 and TRBJ2-1; D perhaps matches TRBD2 (5 bases). Germline V gene data show CDR1 as DFQATT and CDR2 as SNEGSKA (reference sequence). The CDR3 is 14 residues long. V shed 1 base and J shed 2 bases, with 9 bases lying between them. CDR3 coding DNA: TGCAGTGCTAGAGGAGGGTCCGCCTACAATGAGCAGTTCTTC. This encodes CSARGGSAYNEQFF.

This clonotype was seen at least ten times. The V and J genes are TRBV12-3 or TRBV12-4 and TRBJ2-5; a possible D gene is TRBD1 (6 bases). The CDR3 consists of 14 residues. V shed 6 bases and J shed 5 bases, with 16 bases lying between them. This CDR3 is CASSQGQGWETQYF. CDR3 DNA: TGTGCCAGCAGCCAGGGGCAGGGTTGGGAGACCCAGTACTTC.

This clonotype occurred a few times. V is TRBV7-2 and J is TRBJ2-1; 9 bases map to TRBD2. V was clipped by 4 bases and J by 2 bases; unmatched bases: 6. The CDR3 has 16 amino acids. Germline CDR1 is SGHTA and CDR2 is FQGNSA. The CDR3 sequence is CASSSWTSAPYNEQFF. The CDR3 coding sequence is TGTGCCAGCAGCTCCTGGACTAGCGCGCCCTACAATGAGCAGTTCTTC.

The chain joins TRBV19 to TRBJ2-1, with TRBD2 as a possible D gene (6 bases). V gave up 5 bases and J gave up 5 bases, with 16 bases separating them. Germline-derived CDR1 and CDR2 are LNHDA and SQIVND (reference sequence). The length of the CDR3 is 15 residues. The DNA of the CDR3 is TGTGCCAGTAGTGCGCGGGGAGCGAGGAACAATGAGCAGTTCTTC. It yields the protein CASSARGARNNEQFF. Drawing the rest from reference TRBV19 and TRBJ2-1, the complete variable domain is DGGITQSPKYLFRKEGQNVTLSCEQNLNHDAMYWYRQDPGQGLRLIYYSQIVNDFQKGDIAEGYSVSREKKESFPLTVTSAQKNPTAFYLCASSARGARNNEQFFGPGTRLTVL.

This clonotype was counted only a few times. The chain links TRBV5-1 to TRBJ2-2; 10 bases match TRBD2. The germline V gene encodes CDR1 SGHRS and CDR2 YFSETQ. V lost 4 bases and J lost 7; bases outside the gene matches: 7. This CDR3 spans 15 amino acids. The CDR3 bases are TGCGCCAGCAGCCCTCCGTTAGCGGGGGGCGGGGAGCTGTTTTTT. Translating gives CASSPPLAGGGELFF.

The CDR3 region is CASSLVASSDTQYF. The CDR3 nucleotides are TGTGCCAGCAGCTTGGTAGCTAGCTCAGATACGCAGTATTTT. This rearrangement joins TRBV5-4 to TRBJ2-3, with D perhaps TRBD2 (5 bases). The V gene's germline CDR1 is SGHNT and CDR2 YYREEE (reference sequence). The CDR3 covers 14 residues. V dropped 0 bases and J dropped 4 bases, with 9 bases sitting between them.

This clonotype showed up just a few times. V and J are TRBV7-3 and TRBJ2-1; the match to TRBD1 covers 8 bases. Unmatched junction bases numbered 4, after V lost 2 bases and J lost 1 base. Germline values: CDR1 SGHTA, CDR2 FQGTGA. The CDR3 loop spans 16 amino acids. The chain's CDR3 is CASSLGDRRSYNEQFF. DNA of the CDR3: TGTGCCAGCAGCTTAGGGGACAGGAGGTCCTACAATGAGCAGTTCTTC.

This clonotype has only a few counts. V gene TRBV7-9 combines with J gene TRBJ1-1, with 9 bases fitting TRBD1. This CDR3 region has 14 residues. V shed 4 bases and J 4 bases; nucleotides not matched to a gene: 4. Germline CDR1 and CDR2: SEHNR and FQNEAQ (reference sequence). The CDR3 reads CASSSQGAVTEAFF. CDR3 in DNA: TGTGCCAGCAGCTCACAGGGGGCGGTCACTGAAGCTTTCTTT.

This clonotype was detected only a few times. The chain has TRBV5-1 and TRBJ1-1; 12 nucleotides match TRBD1. Germline values: CDR1 SGHRS, CDR2 YFSETQ. Trimming removed 4 bases from V and 0 bases from J; junction bases left unmatched: 4. This CDR3 has 16 residues. The CDR3, as DNA: TGCGCCAGCAGCCACGGGACAGGGGGCTTGAACACTGAAGCTTTCTTT. It specifies CASSHGTGGLNTEAFF.

The V and J genes are TRBV20-1 and TRBJ1-1; D is undetermined. The CDR3 covers 13 residues. Germline assignment: CDR1 DFQATT and CDR2 SNEGSKA (reference sequence). Trimming removed 0 bases at V and 1 base at J, with 6 bases between. CDR3 residues: CSAREEGNTEAFF. In DNA form, the CDR3 reads TGCAGTGCTAGAGAGGAAGGGAACACTGAAGCTTTCTTT.

This clonotype was picked up many times. The rearrangement joins TRBV5-1 to TRBJ1-5, with no clear D. V gave up 4 bases and J gave up 6 bases, with 11 bases separating them. The germline CDR1 and CDR2 sequences are SGHRS and YFSETQ. The CDR3 runs to 13 residues. CDR3 sequence (DNA): TGCGCCAGCAGCCGGGCGGCGGGTCAGCCCCAGCATTTT. Its translation: CASSRAAGQPQHF. Using reference TRBV5-1 and TRBJ1-5 for the parts outside the CDR3, the full variable domain is KAGVTQTPRYLIKTRGQQVTLSCSPISGHRSVSWYQQTPGQGLQFLFEYFSETQRNKGNFPGRFSGRQFSNSRSEMNVSTLELGDSALYLCASSRAAGQPQHFGDGTRLSIL.

The sample holds many counts of this clonotype. This chain connects TRBV25-1 to TRBJ2-1; D might be TRBD2 (5 bases). Germline V gene data show CDR1 as MGHDK and CDR2 as SYGVNS. The CDR3 is made up of 15 amino acids. Between the trimmed V and J ends, which lost 0 bases and 2 bases, there was a span of 8 bases. CDR3 coding DNA: TGTGCCAGCAGTGAATACTTCGGGACCTACAATGAGCAGTTCTTC. Translation gives CASSEYFGTYNEQFF.

V usage is TRBV7-2 and J usage is TRBJ1-5; D is ambiguous. The V end was cut by 5 bases, the J end by 11 bases, with 16 bases between. From germline, CDR1 is SGHTA and CDR2 FQGNSA. This CDR3 contains 13 residues. CDR3 loop: CASSEGRGLAQHF. The CDR3 coding sequence is TGTGCCAGCAGCGAGGGCCGAGGCCTGGCCCAGCATTTT.

The gene calls are TRBV30 and TRBJ2-7; possible D gene TRBD1, 5 bases. The V end was cut by 2 bases, the J end by 2 bases, with 10 bases between. The CDR3 consists of 13 residues. Germline V gene sequence: CDR1 GTSNPN, CDR2 SVGIG (reference sequence). In nucleotides, the CDR3 is TGTGCCTGGAGTCTTACGACAGCCTACGAGCAGTACTTC. This sequence encodes CAWSLTTAYEQYF.

In this sample, this clonotype turned up many times. This rearrangement joins TRBV28 to TRBJ2-7, with D possibly TRBD1 on 6 matching bases. Germline values: CDR1 MDHEN, CDR2 SYDVKM. Trimming left V 3 bases short and J 4 bases short, with 16 bases between. This CDR3 has 15 residues. CDR3 loop: CASSFGGSISYEQYF. Written as DNA, the CDR3 is TGTGCCAGCAGTTTTGGGGGCAGCATCTCTTACGAGCAGTACTTC.

The rearrangement joins TRBV28 to TRBJ1-4, with D uncertain. This CDR3 contains 15 residues. Germline values: CDR1 MDHEN, CDR2 SYDVKM. Trimming left V 1 base short and J 3 bases short, with 9 bases between. In nucleotides, the CDR3 is TGTGCCAGCAGTTTATTGGGAAGCTCTAATGAAAAACTGTTTTTT. Its translation is CASSLLGSSNEKLFF.

This clonotype has a handful of counts. The V call is TRBV7-2, the J call TRBJ2-1, with 10 bases that match TRBD2. CDR3 length: 15 amino acids. With V trimmed by 5 bases and J by 7 bases, 8 bases remained unmatched. The germline V gene has CDR1 SGHTA and CDR2 FQGNSA. In nucleotides, the CDR3 is TGTGCCAGCAGCCGGACCGGGACTAGCGAGAATGAGCAGTTCTTC. It yields the protein CASSRTGTSENEQFF. Filled out from reference TRBV7-2 and TRBJ2-1, the complete variable domain reads GAGVSQSPSNKVTEKGKDVELRCDPISGHTALYWYRQSLGQGLEFLIYFQGNSAPDKSGLPSDRFSAERTGGSVSTLTIQRTQQEDSAVYLCASSRTGTSENEQFFGPGTRLTVL.

This clonotype was seen a few times. The rearrangement links TRBV7-8 to TRBJ2-2; 8 bases are a match to TRBD1. CDR3 length: 18 residues. The germline gives CDR1 SGHVS, CDR2 FQNEAQ. The ends lost 4 bases at V and 4 bases at J; junction bases unmatched: 14. This CDR3 is CASSSVRQGIGVTGELFF. CDR3 in DNA: TGTGCCAGCAGCTCCGTCAGACAGGGGATAGGGGTCACCGGGGAGCTGTTTTTT.

This clonotype was detected a few times. The chain links TRBV7-3 to TRBJ2-3, with D possibly matching TRBD1 (5 bases). Trimming took off 3 bases at V and 0 bases at J, with 16 bases between the two ends. The germline V gene has CDR1 SGHTA and CDR2 FQGTGA. This CDR3 is built from 17 residues. This CDR3 reads CASSLDPQGLSTDTQYF. CDR3 DNA sequence: TGTGCCAGCAGCTTGGATCCCCAGGGCCTAAGCACAGATACGCAGTATTTT. Together with reference TRBV7-3 and TRBJ2-3, the CDR3 gives the full variable domain: GAGVSQTPSNKVTEKGKYVELRCDPISGHTALYWYRQSLGQGPEFLIYFQGTGAADDSGLPNDRFFAVRPEGSVSTLKIQRTERGDSAVYLCASSLDPQGLSTDTQYFGPGTRLTVL.

In its sample, this clonotype was seen a few times. This rearrangement joins TRBV3-1 to TRBJ1-1; TRBD1 agrees at 8 bases. The CDR3 length is 14 residues. V lost 4 bases, J lost 0 bases, and 1 base stayed unmatched. Germline V CDR1 and CDR2: LGHDT, YNNKEL (reference sequence). This CDR3 reads CASSPRGLNTEAFF. The CDR3 DNA sequence: TGTGCCAGCAGCCCCAGGGGGCTGAACACTGAAGCTTTCTTT.

This clonotype was seen repeatedly, ten times or more. The chain carries TRBV30 and TRBJ2-7, with D perhaps matching TRBD1 (5 bases). Germline CDR1 is GTSNPN and CDR2 is SVGIG (reference sequence). V lost 4 bases to trimming and J lost 4 bases, with 11 bases between them. The length of the CDR3 is 12 residues. The CDR3 DNA reads as TGTGCCTGGAAGGGGCCCCTTTACGAGCAGTACTTC. It codes for CAWKGPLYEQYF.

This clonotype was seen many times. V usage is TRBV5-1 and J usage is TRBJ2-1; D not certain. The CDR3 has 13 amino acids. Germline V lookup: CDR1 SGHRS, CDR2 YFSETQ. Trimming cost V 1 base and J 7 bases, with 9 bases left between them. The CDR3 DNA reads as TGCGCCAGCAGCTTGTTCAATGGGAATGAGCAGTTCTTC. Translating gives CASSLFNGNEQFF.

The chain employs TRBV5-1 and TRBJ2-1; D is unresolved. This CDR3 has 15 residues. CDR1 and CDR2 from the germline V gene are SGHRS and YFSETQ. The ends were cut back, 0 bases at V and 7 bases at J, with 14 bases in the middle. CDR3 region: CASSLGSQLLNEQFF. CDR3 coding DNA: TGCGCCAGCAGCTTGGGGTCCCAACTACTGAATGAGCAGTTCTTC.

This clonotype appeared many times. V is TRBV6-5 and J is TRBJ2-7; D remains ambiguous. V lost 2 bases and J lost 1, with 12 bases in between. Germline V gene lookup returns CDR1 MNHEY and CDR2 SVGAGI. CDR3 length: 15 amino acids. This CDR3 reads CASSYNGPRSYEQYF. In DNA, the CDR3 is TGTGCCAGCAGTTACAATGGACCGCGGTCCTACGAGCAGTACTTC.

This clonotype came up many times. The chain combines TRBV12-3 or TRBV12-4 with TRBJ2-2, with a weak D call TRBD2 (5 bases). This CDR3 region has 14 residues. Between the trimmed V and J ends, which lost 5 bases and 6 bases, there was a span of 13 bases. The chain's CDR3 is CASSPGRGPGELFF. The CDR3 nucleotides read TGTGCCAGCAGTCCCGGCCGAGGGCCCGGGGAGCTGTTTTTT.

The chain couples TRBV5-1 to TRBJ2-3; 11 bases map to TRBD2. With 3 bases clipped from V and 2 bases from J, the junction kept 5 bases outside the gene matches. Germline V gene data show CDR1 as SGHRS and CDR2 as YFSETQ. The CDR3 spans 16 residues. CDR3 in amino acids: CASSSASGRYTDTQYF. DNA of the CDR3: TGCGCCAGCAGCTCTGCTAGCGGGAGGTACACAGATACGCAGTATTTT.

There are a few counts of this clonotype. The CDR3 sequence: CAISSGGRGGTDTQYF. For the CDR3, the DNA is TGTGCCATCAGTTCCGGGGGGAGGGGGGGCACAGATACGCAGTATTTT. This chain connects TRBV10-3 to TRBJ2-3; possible D gene TRBD2, 7 bases. V gave up 5 bases and J gave up 1 base, with 16 bases separating them. The CDR3 has 16 amino acids. The germline V gene encodes CDR1 ENHRY and CDR2 SYGVKD.

This clonotype has only a few counts. The V call is TRBV7-8, the J call TRBJ1-3; D not certain. Germline V lookup: CDR1 SGHVS, CDR2 FQNEAQ. The CDR3 totals 12 residues. Deletions cut 3 bases from V and 3 bases from J, with 3 bases between. This chain's CDR3 is CASSFYGNTIYF. The CDR3 DNA reads TGTGCCAGCAGCTTCTATGGAAACACCATATATTTT.

The chain couples TRBV12-3 or TRBV12-4 to TRBJ2-1; 7 nucleotides line up with TRBD1. CDR3 length equals 13 residues. The V and J ends lost 3 bases and 10 bases, in that order; junction bases with no gene match: 6. The CDR3 nucleotides are TGTGCCAGCAGTTTGCGTGACAGGGAGGAGCAGTTCTTC. It specifies CASSLRDREEQFF.

This clonotype was counted many times. The junction departs from the called germline gene at one end, perhaps through a read error. V usage is TRBV2 and J usage is TRBJ2-1, with 11 nucleotides matching TRBD2. From germline, CDR1 is SNHLY and CDR2 FYNNEI. The CDR3 is 17 residues long. The CDR3 DNA follows: TGTGCCAGCAGTGAAACTAGCGGGAGATACTCCGACAATGAGCAGTTCTTC. Translated, it gives CASSETSGRYSDNEQFF.

The chain has TRBV15 and TRBJ2-3, with D perhaps matching TRBD2 (5 bases). Trimming removed 1 base from V and 2 bases from J, with 16 bases in between. The CDR3 covers 17 residues. Germline V gene data show CDR1 as LNHNV and CDR2 as YYDKDF (reference sequence). Here the CDR3 reads CATSRGFGVSSTDTQYF. Here the CDR3 DNA reads TGTGCCACCAGCAGAGGTTTCGGGGTTTCGTCCACAGATACGCAGTATTTT.